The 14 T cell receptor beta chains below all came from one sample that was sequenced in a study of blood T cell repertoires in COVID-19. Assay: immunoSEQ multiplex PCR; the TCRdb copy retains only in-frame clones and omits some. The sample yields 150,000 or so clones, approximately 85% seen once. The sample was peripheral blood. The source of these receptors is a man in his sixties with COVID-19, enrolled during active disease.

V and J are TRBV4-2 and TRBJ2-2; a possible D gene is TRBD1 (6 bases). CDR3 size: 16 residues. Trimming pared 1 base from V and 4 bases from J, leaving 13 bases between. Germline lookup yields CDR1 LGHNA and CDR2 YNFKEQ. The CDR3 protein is CASSQGQVAGTGELFF. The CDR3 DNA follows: TGTGCCAGCAGCCAAGGACAGGTCGCGGGCACCGGGGAGCTGTTTTTT.

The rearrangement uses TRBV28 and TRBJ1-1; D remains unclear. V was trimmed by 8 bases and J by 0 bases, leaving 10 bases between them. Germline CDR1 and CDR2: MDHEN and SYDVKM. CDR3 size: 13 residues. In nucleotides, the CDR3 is TGTGCCAGCTTAAGCGGGTTGAACACTGAAGCTTTCTTT. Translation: CASLSGLNTEAFF.

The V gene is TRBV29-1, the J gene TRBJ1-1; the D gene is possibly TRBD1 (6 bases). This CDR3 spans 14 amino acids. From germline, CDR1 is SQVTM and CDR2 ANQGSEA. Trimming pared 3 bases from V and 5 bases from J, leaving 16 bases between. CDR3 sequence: CSVEAGAVRTEAFF. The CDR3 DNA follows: TGCAGCGTTGAGGCGGGGGCGGTTAGGACTGAAGCTTTCTTT.

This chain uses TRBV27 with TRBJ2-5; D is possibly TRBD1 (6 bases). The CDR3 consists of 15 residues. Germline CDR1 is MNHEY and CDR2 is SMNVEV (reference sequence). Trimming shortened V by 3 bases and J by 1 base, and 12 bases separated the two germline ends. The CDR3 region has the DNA TGTGCCAGCAGTTTCTTCGGGACATCCCAAGAGACCCAGTACTTC. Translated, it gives CASSFFGTSQETQYF.

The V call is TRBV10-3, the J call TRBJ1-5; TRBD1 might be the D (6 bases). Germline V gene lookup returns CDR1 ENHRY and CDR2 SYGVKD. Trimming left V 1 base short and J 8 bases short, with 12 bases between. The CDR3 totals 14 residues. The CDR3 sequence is CAISELGAREPQHF. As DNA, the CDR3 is TGTGCCATCAGTGAGTTGGGGGCTCGGGAGCCCCAGCATTTT.

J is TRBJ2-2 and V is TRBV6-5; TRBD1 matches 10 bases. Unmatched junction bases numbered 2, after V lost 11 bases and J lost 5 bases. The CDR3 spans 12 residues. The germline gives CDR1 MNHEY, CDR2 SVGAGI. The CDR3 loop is CAAGQGTGELFF. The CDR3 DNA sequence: TGTGCCGCGGGACAGGGGACCGGGGAGCTGTTTTTT.

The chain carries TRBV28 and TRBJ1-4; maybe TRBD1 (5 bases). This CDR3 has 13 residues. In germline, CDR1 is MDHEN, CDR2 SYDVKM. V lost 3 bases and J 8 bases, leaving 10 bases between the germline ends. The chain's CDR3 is CASSLGGLEKLFF. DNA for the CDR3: TGTGCCAGCAGTTTGGGGGGGTTGGAAAAACTGTTTTTT. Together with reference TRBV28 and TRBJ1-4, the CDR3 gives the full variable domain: DVKVTQSSRYLVKRTGEKVFLECVQDMDHENMFWYRQDPGLGLRLIYFSYDVKMKEKGDIPEGYSVSREKKERFSLILESASTNQTSMYLCASSLGGLEKLFFGSGTQLSVL.

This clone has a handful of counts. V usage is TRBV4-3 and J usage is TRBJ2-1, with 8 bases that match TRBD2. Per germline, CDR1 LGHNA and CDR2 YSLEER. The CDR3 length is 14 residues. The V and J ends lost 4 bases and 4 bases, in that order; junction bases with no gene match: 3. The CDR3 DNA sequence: TGCGCCAGCAGCCGTAGCGGGGTTTACAATGAGCAGTTCTTC. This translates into CASSRSGVYNEQFF.

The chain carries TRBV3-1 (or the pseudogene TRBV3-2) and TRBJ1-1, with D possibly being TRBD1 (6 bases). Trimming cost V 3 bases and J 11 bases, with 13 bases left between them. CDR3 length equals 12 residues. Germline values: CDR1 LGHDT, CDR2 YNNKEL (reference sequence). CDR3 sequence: CASSQTTGSAFF. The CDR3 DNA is TGTGCCAGCAGCCAGACTACAGGGAGCGCTTTCTTT.

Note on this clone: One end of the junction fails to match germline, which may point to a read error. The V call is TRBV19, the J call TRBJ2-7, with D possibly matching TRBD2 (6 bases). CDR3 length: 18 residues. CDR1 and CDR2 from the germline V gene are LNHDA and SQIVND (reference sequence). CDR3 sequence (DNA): TGTGCCACTAGTATTACGCCGGGACGGACTATCCGCTCCTACGAGCAGTACTTC. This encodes CATSITPGRTIRSYEQYF. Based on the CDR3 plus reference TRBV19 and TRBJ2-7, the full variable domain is DGGITQSPKYLFRKEGQNVTLSCEQNLNHDAMYWYRQDPGQGLRLIYYSQIVNDFQKGDIAEGYSVSREKKESFPLTVTSAQKNPTAFYLCATSITPGRTIRSYEQYFGPGTRLTVT.

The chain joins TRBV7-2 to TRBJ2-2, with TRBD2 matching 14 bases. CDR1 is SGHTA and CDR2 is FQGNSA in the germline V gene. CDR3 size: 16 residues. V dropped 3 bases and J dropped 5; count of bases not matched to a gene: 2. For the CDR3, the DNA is TGTGCCAGCAGCTTGGGACTAGCGGGAGTTACCGGGGAGCTGTTTTTT. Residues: CASSLGLAGVTGELFF.

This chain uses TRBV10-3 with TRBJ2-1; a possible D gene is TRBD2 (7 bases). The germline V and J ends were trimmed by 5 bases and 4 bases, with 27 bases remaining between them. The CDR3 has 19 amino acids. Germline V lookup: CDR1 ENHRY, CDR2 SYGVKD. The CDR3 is CAISLGALGASGSYNEQFF. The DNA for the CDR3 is TGTGCCATCAGTTTAGGTGCGCTGGGGGCTAGCGGTAGTTACAATGAGCAGTTCTTC.

CDR3 DNA: TGTGCCAGCAGCCCCCGAGGACAGTTAAACACTGAAGCTTTCTTT. Translating gives CASSPRGQLNTEAFF. The gene calls are TRBV9 and TRBJ1-1; possible D gene TRBD1, 6 bases. Trimming took off 4 bases at V and 2 bases at J, with 15 bases between the two ends. Germline V lookup: CDR1 SGDLS, CDR2 YYNGEE. The CDR3 extends over 15 amino acids.

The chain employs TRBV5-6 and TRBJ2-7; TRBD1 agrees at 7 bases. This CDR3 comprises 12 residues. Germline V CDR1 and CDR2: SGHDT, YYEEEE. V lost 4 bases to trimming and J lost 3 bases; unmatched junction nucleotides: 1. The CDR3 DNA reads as TGTGCCAGCAGCCGACAGGGCTACGAGCAGTACTTC. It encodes CASSRQGYEQYF.